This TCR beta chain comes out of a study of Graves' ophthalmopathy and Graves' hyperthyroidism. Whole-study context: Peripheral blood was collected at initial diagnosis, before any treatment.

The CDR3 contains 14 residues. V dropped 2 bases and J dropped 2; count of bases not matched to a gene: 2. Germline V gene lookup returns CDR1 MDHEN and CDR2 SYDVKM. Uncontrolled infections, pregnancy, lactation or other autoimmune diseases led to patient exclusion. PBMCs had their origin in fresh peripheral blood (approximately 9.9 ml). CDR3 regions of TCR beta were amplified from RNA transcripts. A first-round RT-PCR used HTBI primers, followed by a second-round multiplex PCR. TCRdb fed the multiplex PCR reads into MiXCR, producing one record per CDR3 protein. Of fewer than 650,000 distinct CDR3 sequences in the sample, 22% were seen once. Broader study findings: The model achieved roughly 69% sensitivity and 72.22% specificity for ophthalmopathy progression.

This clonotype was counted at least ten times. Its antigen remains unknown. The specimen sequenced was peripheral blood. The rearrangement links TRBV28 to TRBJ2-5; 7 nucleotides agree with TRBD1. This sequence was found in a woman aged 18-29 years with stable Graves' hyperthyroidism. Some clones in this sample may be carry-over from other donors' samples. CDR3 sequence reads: CASSLVGQQETQYF. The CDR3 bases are TGTGCCAGCAGTTTAGTGGGACAGCAAGAGACCCAGTACTTC. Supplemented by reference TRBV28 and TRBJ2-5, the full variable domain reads DVKVTQSSRYLVKRTGEKVFLECVQDMDHENMFWYRQDPGLGLRLIYFSYDVKMKEKGDIPEGYSVSREKKERFSLILESASTNQTSMYLCASSLVGQQETQYFGPGTRLLVL.